Below, 21 T cell receptor beta chains from the same sample are listed, as sequenced in a study of blood T cells in healthy people across ages. A second 7 to 11 cycle PCR used barcoded and J-beta primers. TCRdb independently ran MiXCR on the 5' RACE reads; one entry per CDR3 protein. Here the sample spans about 830,000 distinct CDR3 sequences, about 59% being singletons. The sample taken for sequencing was blood. The receptors shown here come from a young man in good health.

V is TRBV2 and J is TRBJ2-1; D ambiguous. V shed 7 bases and J shed 6 bases, with 19 bases lying between them. Germline CDR1 reads SNHLY; CDR2 reads FYNNEI. The CDR3 contains 15 residues. This CDR3 is CASKSDPQQRNEQFF. The CDR3 DNA follows: TGTGCCAGCAAAAGCGACCCCCAACAACGCAATGAGCAGTTCTTC.

This clonotype was seen a single time. The gene calls are TRBV12-3 or TRBV12-4 and TRBJ2-7, with D possibly being TRBD1 (5 bases). The end of the DNA is better explained by TRBJ2-5, so the J call may be wrong. This CDR3 region has 15 residues. CDR3 nucleotides: TGTGCCAGCAGTTTTTTCGGCCAGGGTCGGGAGACCCAGTACTTC. This translates into CASSFFGQGRETQYF.

This clonotype occurred a few times. V gene TRBV12-3 or TRBV12-4 combines with J gene TRBJ2-1; D gene unclear. This CDR3 is built from 10 residues. Trimming stripped 8 bases from V and 9 bases from J, with 8 bases between. The CDR3 here is CASSGREQFF. The CDR3 nucleotides are TGTGCCAGCTCCGGACGTGAGCAGTTCTTC.

This clonotype was seen only once. The chain combines TRBV6-5 with TRBJ2-1; D is ambiguous. The CDR3 totals 12 residues. Germline assignment: CDR1 MNHEY and CDR2 SVGAGI. Trimming shortened V by 0 bases and J by 9 bases, and 6 bases separated the two germline ends. The CDR3 DNA reads TGTGCCAGCAGTTACTCGATGGGTGAGCAGTTCTTC. It specifies CASSYSMGEQFF.

This CDR3 is CASSQKTGGTDTQYF. In DNA form, the CDR3 reads TGTGCCAGCAGTCAAAAGACAGGGGGCACAGATACGCAGTATTTT. The gene calls are TRBV6-2 or TRBV6-3 and TRBJ2-3; 8 bases map to TRBD1. The V and J ends lost 5 bases and 1 base, in that order; junction bases with no gene match: 5. The CDR3 is made up of 15 amino acids. CDR1 and CDR2 (germline): MNHEY, SVGEGT.

The rearrangement links TRBV21-1 to TRBJ2-1; no DNA check was done on the table's D call, TRBD2. TRBV21-1 constitutes a pseudogene. The CDR3 contains 14 residues. DNA of the CDR3: TGTGCCAGCAGGAGGGCCTGGGTTAAGAATGAGCAGTTCTTC. Its protein is CASRRAWVKNEQFF.

CDR3 in DNA: TGTGCCACCAGCAGAGTAAACAGAGCAGATACGCAGTATTTT. Its protein product is CATSRVNRADTQYF. V is TRBV15 and J is TRBJ2-3; D gene ambiguous. The CDR3 sequence is 14 residues long. With 1 base removed from V and 4 bases from J, the gap between germline ends came to 9 bases. Germline V gene sequence: CDR1 LNHNV, CDR2 YYDKDF (reference sequence).

The chain links TRBV9 to TRBJ2-7; D is perhaps TRBD1 (5 bases). The V end was cut by 0 bases, the J end by 6 bases, with 10 bases between. This CDR3 has 13 amino acids. Germline V gene lookup returns CDR1 SGDLS and CDR2 YYNGEE. The CDR3: CASSVEFRGEQYF. The CDR3 DNA follows: TGTGCCAGCAGCGTAGAATTTAGGGGCGAGCAGTACTTC.

The chain employs TRBV7-2 and TRBJ2-1; D call uncertain. From germline, CDR1 is SGHTA and CDR2 FQGNSA. V dropped 0 bases and J dropped 0 bases, with 12 bases sitting between them. This CDR3 is built from 17 residues. The CDR3 sequence: CASSLAQYTRSYNEQFF. The CDR3 DNA reads TGTGCCAGCAGCTTAGCGCAGTACACCCGCTCCTACAATGAGCAGTTCTTC.

The chain recombines TRBV29-1 with TRBJ1-2, with D tentatively TRBD1 (5 bases). This CDR3 comprises 12 residues. The V end lost 4 bases, the J end lost 12 bases, and 18 bases lay between the germline ends. Germline CDR1 is SQVTM and CDR2 is ANQGSEA. The CDR3 reads CSVGSAGEGHTF. CDR3 nucleotides: TGCAGCGTTGGGTCGGCGGGGGAAGGCCACACCTTC.

V is TRBV5-1 and J is TRBJ2-5; 9 positions match TRBD2. The CDR3 runs 16 residues. CDR1 and CDR2 (germline): SGHRS, YFSETQ. J gave up 5 bases and V 0 bases, and 8 bases lay outside the gene matches. The CDR3 DNA follows: TGCGCCAGCAGCTTGGGTAGCGGGGGCTACCGGGAGACCCAGTACTTC. Translating it yields CASSLGSGGYRETQYF.

This sequence joins TRBV28 and TRBJ2-1; 9 bases are shared with TRBD1. Germline V gene sequence: CDR1 MDHEN, CDR2 SYDVKM. This CDR3 is built from 16 residues. Germline trimming cut 5 bases from V and 3 bases from J; bases unmatched to any gene: 8. The CDR3 loop reads CASSPPDRGFYNEQFF. DNA of the CDR3: TGTGCCAGCAGTCCCCCGGACAGGGGTTTCTACAATGAGCAGTTCTTC. Complete variable domain (other parts from reference TRBV28 and TRBJ2-1): DVKVTQSSRYLVKRTGEKVFLECVQDMDHENMFWYRQDPGLGLRLIYFSYDVKMKEKGDIPEGYSVSREKKERFSLILESASTNQTSMYLCASSPPDRGFYNEQFFGPGTRLTVL.

The chain couples TRBV6-1 to TRBJ1-1, with D uncertain. The ends were cut back, 10 bases at V and 1 base at J, with 10 bases in the middle. Germline lookup yields CDR1 MNHNS and CDR2 SASEGT. The CDR3 contains 12 residues. Written as DNA, the CDR3 is TGTGCCACCAAAGGAGGGAACACTGAAGCTTTCTTT. Encoded protein: CATKGGNTEAFF.

The chain recombines TRBV12-3 or TRBV12-4 with TRBJ1-5, with D unresolved. V was cut by 6 bases and J by 0 bases, with 21 bases left in between. The CDR3 length is 18 residues. CDR3 in DNA: TGTGCCAGCAGCCTTAGAGGTTTGGGCCCTATTAGCAATCAGCCCCAGCATTTT. Residues: CASSLRGLGPISNQPQHF.

This chain links TRBV20-1 with TRBJ2-1; D call uncertain. The CDR3 has 15 amino acids. Trimming cost V 0 bases and J 6 bases, with 15 bases left between them. The germline CDR1 and CDR2 sequences are DFQATT and SNEGSKA (reference sequence). CDR3 sequence: CSARDPGYRLNEQFF. Written as DNA, the CDR3 is TGCAGTGCTAGAGATCCTGGGTACAGACTCAATGAGCAGTTCTTC.

In its sample, this clonotype was seen once. V gene TRBV7-9 combines with J gene TRBJ2-1, with D possibly TRBD2 on 5 matching bases. Germline CDR1 SEHNR, CDR2 FQNEAQ (reference sequence). The CDR3 loop spans 15 amino acids. Between the trimmed V and J ends, which lost 3 bases and 0 bases, there was a span of 9 bases. CDR3 sequence: CASSFQAGSYNEQFF. The CDR3 region has the DNA TGTGCCAGCAGCTTCCAGGCGGGCTCCTACAATGAGCAGTTCTTC.

With respect to this clonotype: Compared with germline, one end of the junction differs, possibly owing to a read error. The chain employs TRBV20-1 and TRBJ2-7, with D tentatively TRBD2 (5 bases). The CDR3 runs 18 residues. Germline V CDR1 and CDR2: DFQATT, SNEGSKA (reference sequence). The CDR3 sequence: CSARGYSRLPGDPYEQYF. The CDR3, as DNA: TGCAGTGCCAGAGGGTACTCCCGCCTACCTGGGGATCCCTACGAGCAGTACTTC.

The V call is TRBV5-1, the J call TRBJ1-1; maybe TRBD1 (5 bases). This CDR3 comprises 16 residues. V was shortened by 1 base and J by 0 bases, with 13 bases between the two germline ends. Germline V lookup: CDR1 SGHRS, CDR2 YFSETQ. CDR3 DNA sequence: TGCGCCAGCAGCTTGAAAGGTCAGGGAATGAACACTGAAGCTTTCTTT. Residues: CASSLKGQGMNTEAFF.

The chain employs TRBV7-8 and TRBJ2-1, with D perhaps assigned TRBD1 or TRBD2 (5 bases each). With 5 bases removed from V and 13 bases from J, the gap between germline ends came to 12 bases. Germline V gene sequence: CDR1 SGHVS, CDR2 FQNEAQ. The CDR3 consists of 11 residues. The CDR3 sequence is CASSELGAQFF. The CDR3 DNA is TGTGCCAGCAGCGAACTAGGGGCTCAGTTCTTC.

The chain links TRBV2 to TRBJ2-3, with 7 bases identical to TRBD2. The CDR3 covers 16 residues. Per the germline V gene, CDR1 is SNHLY and CDR2 is FYNNEI. The ends lost 3 bases at V and 1 base at J; junction bases unmatched: 7. CDR3 residues: CASSEIGLDRTDTQYF. CDR3 in DNA: TGTGCCAGCAGTGAGATAGGACTAGATCGCACAGATACGCAGTATTTT.

V gene TRBV7-6 combines with J gene TRBJ2-5; 12 nucleotides agree with TRBD2. This CDR3 spans 16 amino acids. Germline CDR1 reads SGHVS; CDR2 reads FNYEAQ. The junction had 6 bases not matched to a gene; V was cut back by 4 bases and J by 3 bases. This CDR3 reads CASSSPTSGGEETQYF. In nucleotides, the CDR3 is TGTGCCAGCAGCTCCCCGACTAGCGGGGGAGAAGAGACCCAGTACTTC. Full variable domain (remainder filled in from reference TRBV7-6 and TRBJ2-5): GAGVSQSPRYKVTKRGQDVALRCDPISGHVSLYWYRQALGQGPEFLTYFNYEAQQDKSGLPNDRFSAERPEGSISTLTIQRTEQRDSAMYRCASSSPTSGGEETQYFGPGTRLLVL.